Given below is one TCR beta chain in context. Its antigen is still unknown. The data stem from a study of Ad26.COV2.S vaccination and SARS-CoV-2 variants. General study points: Breadth of non-spike TCRs did not differ between vaccinees and placebo recipients. The TCR-based breadth and depth measures might underestimate overall T cell responses. Breadth, reportedly substantial, characterized the spike-specific CD8+ and CD4+ T cell responses after vaccination.

The germline CDR1 and CDR2 sequences are SNHLY and FYNNEI. V trimming: 3 bases; J trimming: 3 bases; junction bases outside the gene matches: 1. This CDR3 region has 13 residues. The protocol was immunoSEQ multiplex PCR, while the TCRdb copy is restricted to in-frame clones and leaves out a portion. The table shows about 350,000 clones, with about 90% occurring only once. The sample was peripheral blood, taken after recovery from COVID-19. The origin of this receptor is a human donor who had recovered from COVID-19. The J gene is TRBJ2-5, the V gene TRBV2, with 7 bases identical to TRBD2. The CDR3 sequence: CASSEGLKETQYF. The CDR3 DNA reads TGTGCCAGCAGTGAGGGACTAAAAGAGACCCAGTACTTC.